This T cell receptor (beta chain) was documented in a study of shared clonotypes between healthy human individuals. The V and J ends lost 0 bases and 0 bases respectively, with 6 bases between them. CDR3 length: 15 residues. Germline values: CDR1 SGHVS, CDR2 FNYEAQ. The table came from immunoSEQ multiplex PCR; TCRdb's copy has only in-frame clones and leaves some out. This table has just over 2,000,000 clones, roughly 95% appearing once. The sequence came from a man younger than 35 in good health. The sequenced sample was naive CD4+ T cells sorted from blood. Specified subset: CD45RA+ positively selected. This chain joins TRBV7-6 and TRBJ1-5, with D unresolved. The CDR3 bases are TGTGCCAGCAGCTTAGCGGCAGGTAGCAATCAGCCCCAGCATTTT. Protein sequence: CASSLAAGSNQPQHF.